This entry is about one T cell receptor (beta chain). As yet, its antigen is unknown. TCRdb re-analysed the 5' RACE reads in MiXCR, keeping a single row per CDR3 protein. The sample shows approximately 290,000 distinct CDR3 sequences, around 8% of them seen only once. V gave up 3 bases and J gave up 2 bases, with 13 bases separating them. Per germline, CDR1 MGHRA and CDR2 YSYEKL. The length of the CDR3 is 16 residues. This sample is part of a study of T-cell memory formation after mild COVID-19. General study findings and limits: Some clones that responded turned up in pre-infection memory, which suggests that cross-reactive memory joined in.

This TCR was sampled from a man between 18 and 35 years old who had mild COVID-19 (a few samples of this study predate the infection). Cell type and time point are not known. The rearrangement uses TRBV4-1 and TRBJ2-2, with D hard to call. Material: PBMCs or a T cell subset sorted from them (not recorded which). CDR3 nucleotides: TGCGCCAGCAGCCATCGCCCAGAGACCAACACCGGGGAGCTGTTTTTT. Its protein product is CASSHRPETNTGELFF.